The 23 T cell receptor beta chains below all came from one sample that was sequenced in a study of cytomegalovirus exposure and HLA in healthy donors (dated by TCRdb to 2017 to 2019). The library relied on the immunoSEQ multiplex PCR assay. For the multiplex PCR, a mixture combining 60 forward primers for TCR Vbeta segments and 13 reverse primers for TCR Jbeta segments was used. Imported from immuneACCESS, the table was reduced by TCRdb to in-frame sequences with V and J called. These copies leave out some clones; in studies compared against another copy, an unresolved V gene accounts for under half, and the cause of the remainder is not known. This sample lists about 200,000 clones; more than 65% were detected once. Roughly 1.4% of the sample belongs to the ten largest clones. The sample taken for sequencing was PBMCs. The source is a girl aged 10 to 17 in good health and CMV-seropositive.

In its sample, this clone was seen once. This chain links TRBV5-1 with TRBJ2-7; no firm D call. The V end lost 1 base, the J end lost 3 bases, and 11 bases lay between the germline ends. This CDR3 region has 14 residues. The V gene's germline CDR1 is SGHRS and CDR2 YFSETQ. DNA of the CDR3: TGCGCCAGCAGCTTGTGGTCGCAGGACTACGAGCAGTACTTC. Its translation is CASSLWSQDYEQYF. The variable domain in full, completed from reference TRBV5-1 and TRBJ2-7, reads KAGVTQTPRYLIKTRGQQVTLSCSPISGHRSVSWYQQTPGQGLQFLFEYFSETQRNKGNFPGRFSGRQFSNSRSEMNVSTLELGDSALYLCASSLWSQDYEQYFGPGTRLTVT.

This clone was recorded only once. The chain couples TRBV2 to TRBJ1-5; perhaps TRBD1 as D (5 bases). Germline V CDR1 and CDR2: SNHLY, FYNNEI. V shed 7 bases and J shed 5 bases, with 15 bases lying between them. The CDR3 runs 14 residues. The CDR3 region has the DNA TGTGCCAGCAAGTCAGGGCATCCGGATCAGCCCCAGCATTTT. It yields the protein CASKSGHPDQPQHF.

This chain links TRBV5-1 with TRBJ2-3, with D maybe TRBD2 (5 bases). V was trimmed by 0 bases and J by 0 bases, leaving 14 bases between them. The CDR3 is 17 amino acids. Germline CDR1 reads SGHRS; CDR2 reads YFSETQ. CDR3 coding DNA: TGCGCCAGCAGCTTGGTATTTCTAGCCCAAAGCACAGATACGCAGTATTTT. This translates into CASSLVFLAQSTDTQYF.

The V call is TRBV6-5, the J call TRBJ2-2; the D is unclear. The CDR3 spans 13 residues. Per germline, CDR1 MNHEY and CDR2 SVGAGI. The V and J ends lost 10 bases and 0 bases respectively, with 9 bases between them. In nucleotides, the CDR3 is TGTGCCATACAGACAACGAACACCGGGGAGCTGTTTTTT. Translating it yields CAIQTTNTGELFF.

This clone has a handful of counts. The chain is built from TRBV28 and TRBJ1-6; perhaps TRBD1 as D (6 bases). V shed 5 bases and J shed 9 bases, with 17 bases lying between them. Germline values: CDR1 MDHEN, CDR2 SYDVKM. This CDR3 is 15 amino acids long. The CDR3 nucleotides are TGTGCCAGCAGTAGCCACAGGGTAGGGGGTTCACCCCTCCACTTT. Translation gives CASSSHRVGGSPLHF.

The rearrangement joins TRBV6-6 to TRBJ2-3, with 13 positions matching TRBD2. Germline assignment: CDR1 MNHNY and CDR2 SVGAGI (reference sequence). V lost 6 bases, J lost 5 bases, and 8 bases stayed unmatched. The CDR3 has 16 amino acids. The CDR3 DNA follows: TGTGCCAGCAGCATTTCGACTAGCGGGGGGCGAGATACGCAGTATTTT. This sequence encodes CASSISTSGGRDTQYF.

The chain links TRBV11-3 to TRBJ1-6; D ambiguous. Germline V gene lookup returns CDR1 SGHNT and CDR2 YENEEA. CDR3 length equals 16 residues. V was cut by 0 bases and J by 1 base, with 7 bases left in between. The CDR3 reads CASSLEPVSYNSPLHF. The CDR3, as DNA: TGTGCCAGCAGCTTAGAGCCAGTTTCCTATAATTCACCCCTCCACTTT.

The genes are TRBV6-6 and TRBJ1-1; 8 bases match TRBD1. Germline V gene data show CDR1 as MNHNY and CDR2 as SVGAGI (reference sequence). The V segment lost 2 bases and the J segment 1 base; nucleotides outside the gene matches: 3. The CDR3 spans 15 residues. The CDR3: CASSYTDRGNTEAFF. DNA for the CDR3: TGTGCCAGCAGTTACACTGACAGGGGGAACACTGAAGCTTTCTTT.

The CDR3: CASSPHSLSNTGELFF. The CDR3 DNA sequence: TGCGCCAGCAGCCCACACAGCCTTTCGAACACCGGGGAGCTGTTTTTT. V usage is TRBV4-1 and J usage is TRBJ2-2, with D hard to call. V lost 4 bases to trimming and J lost 0 bases, with 12 bases between them. In germline, CDR1 is MGHRA, CDR2 YSYEKL. CDR3 size: 16 residues.

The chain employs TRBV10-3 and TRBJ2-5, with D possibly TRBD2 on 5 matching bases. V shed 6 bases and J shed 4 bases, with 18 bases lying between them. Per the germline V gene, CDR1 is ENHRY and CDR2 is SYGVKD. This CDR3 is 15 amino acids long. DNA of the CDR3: TGTGCCATCAGATCCGGACTGCAGGCCCCAGAGACCCAGTACTTC. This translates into CAIRSGLQAPETQYF.

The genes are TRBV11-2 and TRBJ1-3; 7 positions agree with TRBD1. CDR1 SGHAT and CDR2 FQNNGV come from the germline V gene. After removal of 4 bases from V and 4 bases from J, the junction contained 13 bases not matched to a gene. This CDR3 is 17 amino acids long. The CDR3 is CASSSYRGKVLGNTIYF. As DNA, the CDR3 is TGTGCCAGCAGCTCTTACAGGGGAAAGGTGCTCGGAAACACCATATATTTT.

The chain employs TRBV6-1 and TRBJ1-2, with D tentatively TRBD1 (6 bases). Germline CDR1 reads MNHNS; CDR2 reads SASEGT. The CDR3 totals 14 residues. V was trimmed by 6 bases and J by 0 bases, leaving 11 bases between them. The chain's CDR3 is CASRASGANYGYTF. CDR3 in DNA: TGTGCCAGCAGAGCTTCAGGGGCTAACTATGGCTACACCTTC.

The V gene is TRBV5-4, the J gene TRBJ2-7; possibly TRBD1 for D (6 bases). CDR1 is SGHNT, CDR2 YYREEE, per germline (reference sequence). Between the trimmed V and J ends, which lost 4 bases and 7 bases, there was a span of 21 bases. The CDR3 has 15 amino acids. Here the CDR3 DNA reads TGTGCCAGCAGCGTTGACAGGACCTCGCTTCGGGAGCAGTACTTC. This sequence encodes CASSVDRTSLREQYF.

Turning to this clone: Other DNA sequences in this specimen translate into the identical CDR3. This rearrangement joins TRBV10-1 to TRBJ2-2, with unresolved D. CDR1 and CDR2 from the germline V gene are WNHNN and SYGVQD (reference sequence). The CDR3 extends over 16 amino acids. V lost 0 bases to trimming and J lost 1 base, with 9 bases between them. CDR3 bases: TGCGCCAGCAGTGAGTCCAGGATACTGAACACCGGGGAGCTGTTTTTT. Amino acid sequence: CASSESRILNTGELFF.

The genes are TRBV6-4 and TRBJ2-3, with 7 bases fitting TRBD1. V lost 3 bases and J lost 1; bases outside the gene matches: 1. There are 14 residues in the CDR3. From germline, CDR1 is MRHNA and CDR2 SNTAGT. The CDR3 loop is CASSDGTGTDTQYF. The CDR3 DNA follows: TGTGCCAGCAGTGATGGGACAGGCACAGATACGCAGTATTTT.

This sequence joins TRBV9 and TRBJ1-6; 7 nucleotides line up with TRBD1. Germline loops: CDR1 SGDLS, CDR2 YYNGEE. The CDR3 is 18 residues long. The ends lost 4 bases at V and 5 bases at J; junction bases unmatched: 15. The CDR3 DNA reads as TGTGCCAGCAGCCCAGAATCCCTCCGGGACAGCAATAATTCACCCCTCCACTTT. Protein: CASSPESLRDSNNSPLHF.

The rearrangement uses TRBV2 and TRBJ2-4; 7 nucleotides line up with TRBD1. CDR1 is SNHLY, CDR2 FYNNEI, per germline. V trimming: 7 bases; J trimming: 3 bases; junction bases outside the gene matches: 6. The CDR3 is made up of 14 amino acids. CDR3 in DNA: TGTGCCAGCAAGCCTACAGGGGTCAAAAACATTCAGTACTTC. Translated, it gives CASKPTGVKNIQYF.

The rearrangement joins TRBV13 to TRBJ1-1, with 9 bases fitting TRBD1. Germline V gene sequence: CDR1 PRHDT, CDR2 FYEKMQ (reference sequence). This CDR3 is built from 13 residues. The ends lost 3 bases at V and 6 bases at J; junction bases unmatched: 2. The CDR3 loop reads CASSFDRGAEAFF. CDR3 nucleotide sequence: TGTGCCAGCAGCTTCGACAGGGGGGCTGAAGCTTTCTTT.

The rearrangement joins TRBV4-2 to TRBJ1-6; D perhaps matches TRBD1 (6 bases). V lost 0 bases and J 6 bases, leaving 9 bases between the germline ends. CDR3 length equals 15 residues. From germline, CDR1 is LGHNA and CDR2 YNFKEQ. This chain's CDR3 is CASSQEQGANSPLHF. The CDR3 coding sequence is TGTGCCAGCAGCCAAGAACAGGGCGCTAATTCACCCCTCCACTTT.

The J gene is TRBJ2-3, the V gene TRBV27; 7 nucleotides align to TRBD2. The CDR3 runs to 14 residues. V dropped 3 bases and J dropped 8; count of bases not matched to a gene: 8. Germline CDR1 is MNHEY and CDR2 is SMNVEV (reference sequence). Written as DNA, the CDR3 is TGTGCCAGCAGTTTTGGGGCAGGCGGGGGTACGCAGTATTTT. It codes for CASSFGAGGGTQYF.

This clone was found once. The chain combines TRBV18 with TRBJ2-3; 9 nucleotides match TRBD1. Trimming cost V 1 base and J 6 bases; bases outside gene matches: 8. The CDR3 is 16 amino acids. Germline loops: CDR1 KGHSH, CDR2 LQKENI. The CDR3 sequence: CASSPQGTGPVDTQYF. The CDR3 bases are TGTGCCAGCTCACCACAGGGGACAGGGCCGGTGGATACGCAGTATTTT.

CDR3 bases: TGTGCCAGCAGCTTGACAGGGGTTCGCACTGAAGCTTTCTTT. Amino acids: CASSLTGVRTEAFF. The V call is TRBV11-2, the J call TRBJ1-1, with 8 bases lining up with TRBD1. The CDR3 has 14 amino acids. The germline V gene encodes CDR1 SGHAT and CDR2 FQNNGV. Trimming at V came to 3 bases and at J to 4 bases, leaving 4 bases not matched to a gene.

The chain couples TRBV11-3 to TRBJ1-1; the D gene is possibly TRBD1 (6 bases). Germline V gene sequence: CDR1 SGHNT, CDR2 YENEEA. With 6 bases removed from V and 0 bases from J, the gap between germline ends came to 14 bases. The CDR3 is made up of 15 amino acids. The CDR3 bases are TGTGCCAGCAGGGTGGACAGAGGTATGAACACTGAAGCTTTCTTT. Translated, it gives CASRVDRGMNTEAFF.